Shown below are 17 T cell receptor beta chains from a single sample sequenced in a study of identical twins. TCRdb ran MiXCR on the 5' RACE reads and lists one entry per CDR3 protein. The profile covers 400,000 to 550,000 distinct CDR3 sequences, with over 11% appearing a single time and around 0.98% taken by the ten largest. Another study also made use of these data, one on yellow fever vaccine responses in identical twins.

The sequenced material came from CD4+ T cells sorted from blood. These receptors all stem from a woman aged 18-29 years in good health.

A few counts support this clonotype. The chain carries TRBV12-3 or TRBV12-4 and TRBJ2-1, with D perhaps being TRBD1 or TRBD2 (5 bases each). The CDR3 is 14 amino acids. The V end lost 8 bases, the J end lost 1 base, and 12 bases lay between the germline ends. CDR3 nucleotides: TGTGCCAGCGTAAGAGGGGCGTCCTACAATGAGCAGTTCTTC. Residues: CASVRGASYNEQFF.

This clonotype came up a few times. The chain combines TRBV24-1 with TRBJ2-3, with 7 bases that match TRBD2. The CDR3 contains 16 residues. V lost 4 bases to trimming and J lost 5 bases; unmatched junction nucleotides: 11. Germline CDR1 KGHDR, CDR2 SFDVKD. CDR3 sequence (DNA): TGTGCCACCAGTGACCCGACTAGCATGGGGAAAGATACGCAGTATTTT. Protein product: CATSDPTSMGKDTQYF.

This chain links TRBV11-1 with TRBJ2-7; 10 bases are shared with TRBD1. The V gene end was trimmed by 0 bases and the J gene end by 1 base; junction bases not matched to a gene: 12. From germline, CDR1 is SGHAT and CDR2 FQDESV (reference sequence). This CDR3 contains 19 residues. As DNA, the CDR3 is TGTGCCAGCAGCTTAGCGACGCCCCCGGGACAGGGGACATCCTACGAGCAGTACTTC. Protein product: CASSLATPPGQGTSYEQYF.

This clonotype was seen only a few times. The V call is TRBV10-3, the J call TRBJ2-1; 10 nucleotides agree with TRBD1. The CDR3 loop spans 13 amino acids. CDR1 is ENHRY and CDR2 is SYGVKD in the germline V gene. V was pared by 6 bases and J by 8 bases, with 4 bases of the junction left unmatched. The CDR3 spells CAIRGTGAHEQFF. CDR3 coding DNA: TGTGCCATCAGGGGGACAGGGGCTCATGAGCAGTTCTTC.

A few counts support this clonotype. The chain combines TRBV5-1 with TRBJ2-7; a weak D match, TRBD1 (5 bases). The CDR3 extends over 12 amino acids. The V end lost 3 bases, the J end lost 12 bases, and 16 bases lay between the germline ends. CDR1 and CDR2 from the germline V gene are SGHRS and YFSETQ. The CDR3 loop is CASSSTAGWAYF. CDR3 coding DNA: TGCGCCAGCAGCTCAACCGCAGGGTGGGCGTACTTC.

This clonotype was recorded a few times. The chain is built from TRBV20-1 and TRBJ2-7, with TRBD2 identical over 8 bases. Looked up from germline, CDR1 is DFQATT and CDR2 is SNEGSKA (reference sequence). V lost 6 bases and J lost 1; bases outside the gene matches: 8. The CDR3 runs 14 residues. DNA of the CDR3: TGCAGTGCCACTTTAGGGACTAGTTCCTACGAGCAGTACTTC. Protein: CSATLGTSSYEQYF.

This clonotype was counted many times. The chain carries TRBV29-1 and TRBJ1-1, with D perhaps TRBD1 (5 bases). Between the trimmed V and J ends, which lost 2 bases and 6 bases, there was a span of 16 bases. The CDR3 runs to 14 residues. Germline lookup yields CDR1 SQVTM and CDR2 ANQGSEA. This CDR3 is CSVEFPGMGAEAFF. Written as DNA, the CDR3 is TGCAGCGTTGAATTCCCAGGGATGGGGGCTGAAGCTTTCTTT.

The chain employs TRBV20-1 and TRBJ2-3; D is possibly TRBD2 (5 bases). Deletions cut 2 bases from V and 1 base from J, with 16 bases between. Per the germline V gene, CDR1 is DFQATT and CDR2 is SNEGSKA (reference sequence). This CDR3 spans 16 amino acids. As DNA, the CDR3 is TGCAGTGCTAGACGTCGGCTAGCCCCTGGCACAGATACGCAGTATTTT. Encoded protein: CSARRRLAPGTDTQYF.

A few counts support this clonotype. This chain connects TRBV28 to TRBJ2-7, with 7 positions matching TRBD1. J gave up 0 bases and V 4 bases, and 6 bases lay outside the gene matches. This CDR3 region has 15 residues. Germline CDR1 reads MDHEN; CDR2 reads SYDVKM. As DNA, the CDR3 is TGTGCCAGCAGTTCCTTCCGGGACAGCTCCTACGAGCAGTACTTC. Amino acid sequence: CASSSFRDSSYEQYF. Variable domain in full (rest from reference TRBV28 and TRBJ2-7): DVKVTQSSRYLVKRTGEKVFLECVQDMDHENMFWYRQDPGLGLRLIYFSYDVKMKEKGDIPEGYSVSREKKERFSLILESASTNQTSMYLCASSSFRDSSYEQYFGPGTRLTVT.

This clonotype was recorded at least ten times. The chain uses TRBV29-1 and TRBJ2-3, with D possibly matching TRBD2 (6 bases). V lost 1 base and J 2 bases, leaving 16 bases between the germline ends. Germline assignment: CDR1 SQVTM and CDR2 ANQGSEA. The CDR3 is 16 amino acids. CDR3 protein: CSVEAYRGEATDTQYF. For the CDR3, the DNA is TGCAGCGTTGAAGCTTATCGCGGGGAAGCCACAGATACGCAGTATTTT.

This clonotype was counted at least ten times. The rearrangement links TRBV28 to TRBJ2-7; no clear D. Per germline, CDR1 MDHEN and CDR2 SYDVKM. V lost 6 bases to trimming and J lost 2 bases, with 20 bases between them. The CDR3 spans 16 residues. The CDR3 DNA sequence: TGTGCCAGCAGCTATACCCTCAAAGGGATGACCTACGAGCAGTACTTC. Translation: CASSYTLKGMTYEQYF.

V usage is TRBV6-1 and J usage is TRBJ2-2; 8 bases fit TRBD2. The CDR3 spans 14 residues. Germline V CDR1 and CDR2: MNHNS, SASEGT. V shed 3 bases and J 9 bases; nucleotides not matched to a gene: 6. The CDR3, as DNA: TGTGCCAGCAGTGACGGGACTAGTCTCCGGGAGCTGTTTTTT. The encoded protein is CASSDGTSLRELFF.

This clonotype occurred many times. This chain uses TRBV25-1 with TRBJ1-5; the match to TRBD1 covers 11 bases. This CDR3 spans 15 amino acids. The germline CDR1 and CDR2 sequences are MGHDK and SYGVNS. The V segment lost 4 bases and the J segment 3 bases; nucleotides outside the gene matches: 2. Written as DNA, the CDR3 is TGTGCCAGCAGTGGGGACAGGGGGTCCAATCAGCCCCAGCATTTT. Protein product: CASSGDRGSNQPQHF.

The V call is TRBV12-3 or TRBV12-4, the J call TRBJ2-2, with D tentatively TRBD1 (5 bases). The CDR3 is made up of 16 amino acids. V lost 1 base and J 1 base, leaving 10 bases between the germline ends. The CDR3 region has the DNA TGTGCCAGCAGTTTAGGTGGGGCAAAGAACACCGGGGAGCTGTTTTTT. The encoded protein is CASSLGGAKNTGELFF.

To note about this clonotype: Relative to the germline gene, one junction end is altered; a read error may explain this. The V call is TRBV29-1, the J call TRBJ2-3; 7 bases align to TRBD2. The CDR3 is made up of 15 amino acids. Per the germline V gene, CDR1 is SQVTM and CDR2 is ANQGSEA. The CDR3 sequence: CSVESGATSTDTQCF. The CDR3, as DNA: TGCAGCGTTGAAAGTGGGGCGACTAGCACAGATACGCAGTGTTTT.

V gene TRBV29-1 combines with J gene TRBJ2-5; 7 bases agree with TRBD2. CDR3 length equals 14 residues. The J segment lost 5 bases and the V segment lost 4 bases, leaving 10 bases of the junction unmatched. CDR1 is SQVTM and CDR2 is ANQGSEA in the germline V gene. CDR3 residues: CSVVGLFLGETQYF. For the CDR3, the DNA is TGCAGCGTTGTGGGACTATTCTTAGGCGAGACCCAGTACTTC.

The chain's CDR3 is CASYRDRPNSYGANVLTF. CDR3 nucleotides: TGTGCCAGCTACAGGGACCGGCCCAACTCTTACGGGGCCAACGTCCTGACTTTC. The V call is TRBV11-2, the J call TRBJ2-6, with D possibly being TRBD1 (6 bases). Germline V gene lookup returns CDR1 SGHAT and CDR2 FQNNGV. This CDR3 comprises 18 residues. V lost 8 bases and J 4 bases, leaving 24 bases between the germline ends.